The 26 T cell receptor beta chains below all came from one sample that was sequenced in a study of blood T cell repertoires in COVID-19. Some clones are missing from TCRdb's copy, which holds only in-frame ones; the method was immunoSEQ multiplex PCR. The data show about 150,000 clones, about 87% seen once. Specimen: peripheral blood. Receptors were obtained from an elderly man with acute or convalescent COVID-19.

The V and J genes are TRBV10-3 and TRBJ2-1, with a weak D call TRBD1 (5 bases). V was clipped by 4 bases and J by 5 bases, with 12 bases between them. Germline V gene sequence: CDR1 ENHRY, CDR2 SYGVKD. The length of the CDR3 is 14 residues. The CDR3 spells CAISVAGRDNEQFF. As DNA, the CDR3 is TGTGCCATCAGTGTTGCAGGGCGCGACAATGAGCAGTTCTTC.

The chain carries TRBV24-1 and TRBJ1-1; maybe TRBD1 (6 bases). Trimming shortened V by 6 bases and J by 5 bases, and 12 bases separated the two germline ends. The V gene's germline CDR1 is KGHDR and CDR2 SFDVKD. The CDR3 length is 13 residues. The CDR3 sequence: CATSPDRGTEAFF. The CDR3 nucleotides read TGTGCCACCAGTCCGGACAGAGGGACTGAAGCTTTCTTT.

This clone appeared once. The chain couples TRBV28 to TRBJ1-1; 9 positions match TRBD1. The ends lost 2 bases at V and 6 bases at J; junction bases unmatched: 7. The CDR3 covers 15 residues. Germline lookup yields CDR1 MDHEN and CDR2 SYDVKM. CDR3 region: CASSLGGQGLAEAFF. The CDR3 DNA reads TGTGCCAGCAGTTTAGGAGGACAGGGGTTGGCTGAAGCTTTCTTT.

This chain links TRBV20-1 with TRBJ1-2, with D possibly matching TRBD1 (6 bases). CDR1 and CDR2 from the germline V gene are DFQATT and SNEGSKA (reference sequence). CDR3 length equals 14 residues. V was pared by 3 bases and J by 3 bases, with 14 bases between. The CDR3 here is CSASGGQAHYGYTF. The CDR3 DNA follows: TGCAGTGCTAGTGGGGGGCAGGCCCACTATGGCTACACCTTC.

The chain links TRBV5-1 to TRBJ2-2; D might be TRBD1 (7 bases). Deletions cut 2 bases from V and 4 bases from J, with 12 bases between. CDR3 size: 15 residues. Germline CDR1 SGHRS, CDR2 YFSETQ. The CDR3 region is CASSFQGGSTGELFF. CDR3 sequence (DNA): TGCGCCAGCAGCTTCCAGGGGGGTAGCACCGGGGAGCTGTTTTTT.

Here the CDR3 reads CASSLAGNSPLHF. DNA of the CDR3: TGTGCCAGCAGCTTAGCCGGTAATTCACCCCTCCACTTT. The chain is built from TRBV7-2 and TRBJ1-6; no reliable D call. Trimming left V 0 bases short and J 6 bases short, with 3 bases between. The CDR3 loop spans 13 amino acids. Germline CDR1 reads SGHTA; CDR2 reads FQGNSA.

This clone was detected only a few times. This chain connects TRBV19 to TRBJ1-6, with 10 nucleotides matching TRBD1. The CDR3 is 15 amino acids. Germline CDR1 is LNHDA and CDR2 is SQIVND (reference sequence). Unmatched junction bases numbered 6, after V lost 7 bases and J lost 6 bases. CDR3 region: CASTRQGAFNSPLHF. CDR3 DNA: TGTGCCAGTACCCGACAGGGGGCTTTTAATTCACCCCTCCACTTT.

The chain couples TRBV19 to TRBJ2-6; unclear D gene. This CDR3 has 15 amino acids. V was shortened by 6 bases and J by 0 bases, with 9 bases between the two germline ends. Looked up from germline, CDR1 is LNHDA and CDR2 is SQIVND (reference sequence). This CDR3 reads CASRASHSGANVLTF. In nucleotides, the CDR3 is TGTGCCAGTAGAGCATCTCACTCTGGGGCCAACGTCCTGACTTTC.

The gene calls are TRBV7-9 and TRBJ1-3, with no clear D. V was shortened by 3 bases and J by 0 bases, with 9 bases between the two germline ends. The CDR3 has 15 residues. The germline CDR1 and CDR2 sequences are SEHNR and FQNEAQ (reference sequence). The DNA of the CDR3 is TGTGCCAGCAGCTTTGTGGCAGTCTCTGGAAACACCATATATTTT. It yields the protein CASSFVAVSGNTIYF.

The CDR3: CASSIGSAAGGYYGYTF. For the CDR3, the DNA is TGTGCCAGTAGTATCGGGAGTGCTGCGGGGGGATACTATGGCTACACCTTC. This chain connects TRBV19 to TRBJ1-2; D perhaps matches TRBD1 (5 bases). With 3 bases removed from V and 3 bases from J, the gap between germline ends came to 20 bases. The germline CDR1 and CDR2 sequences are LNHDA and SQIVND (reference sequence). The CDR3 sequence is 17 residues long.

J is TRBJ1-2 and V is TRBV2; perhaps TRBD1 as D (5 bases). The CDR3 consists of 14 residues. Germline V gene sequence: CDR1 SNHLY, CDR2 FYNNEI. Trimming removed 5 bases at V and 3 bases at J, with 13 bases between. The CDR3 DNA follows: TGTGCCAGCAGTATGACAGCCCTTGACTATGGCTACACCTTC. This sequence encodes CASSMTALDYGYTF.

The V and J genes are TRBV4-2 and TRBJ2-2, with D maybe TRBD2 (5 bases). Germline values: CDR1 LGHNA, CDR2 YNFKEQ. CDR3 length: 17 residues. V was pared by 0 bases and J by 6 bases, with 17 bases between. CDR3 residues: CASSQEEGLLTSGELFF. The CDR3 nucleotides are TGTGCCAGCAGCCAAGAAGAGGGTCTACTTACATCCGGGGAGCTGTTTTTT.

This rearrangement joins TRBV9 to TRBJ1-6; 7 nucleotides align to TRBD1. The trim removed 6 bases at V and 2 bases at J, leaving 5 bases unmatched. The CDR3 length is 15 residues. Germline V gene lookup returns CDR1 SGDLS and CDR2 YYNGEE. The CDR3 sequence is CASNPTGTYNSPLHF. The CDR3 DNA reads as TGTGCCAGCAACCCGACAGGGACCTATAATTCACCCCTCCACTTT.

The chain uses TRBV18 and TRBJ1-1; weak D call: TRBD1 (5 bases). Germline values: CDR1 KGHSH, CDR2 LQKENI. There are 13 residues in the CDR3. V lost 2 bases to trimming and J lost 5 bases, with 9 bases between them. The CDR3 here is CASSPKGRTEAFF. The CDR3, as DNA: TGTGCCAGCTCACCAAAGGGGAGGACTGAAGCTTTCTTT.

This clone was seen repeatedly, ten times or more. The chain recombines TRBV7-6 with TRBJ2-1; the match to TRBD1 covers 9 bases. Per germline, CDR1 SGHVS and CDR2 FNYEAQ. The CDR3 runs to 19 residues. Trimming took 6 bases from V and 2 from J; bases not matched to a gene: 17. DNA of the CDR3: TGTGCCAGCAGTCAGAGGGCCATAACAGGGGGCTTCACCTACAATGAGCAGTTCTTC. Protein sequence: CASSQRAITGGFTYNEQFF.

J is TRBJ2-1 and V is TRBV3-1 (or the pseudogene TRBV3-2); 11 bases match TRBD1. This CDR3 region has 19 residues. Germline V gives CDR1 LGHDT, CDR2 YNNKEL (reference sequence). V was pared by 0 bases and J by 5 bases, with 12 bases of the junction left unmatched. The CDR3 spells CASSQDFRRGQGGNNEQFF. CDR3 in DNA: TGTGCCAGCAGCCAAGATTTTCGTCGGGGACAGGGGGGCAACAATGAGCAGTTCTTC.

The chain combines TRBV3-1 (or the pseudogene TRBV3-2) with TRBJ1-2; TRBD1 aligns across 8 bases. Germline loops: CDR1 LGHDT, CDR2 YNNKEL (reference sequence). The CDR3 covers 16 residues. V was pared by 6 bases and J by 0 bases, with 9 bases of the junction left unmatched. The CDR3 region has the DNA TGTGCCAGCAGTCAGGGGGCTCCCGAAGCTAACTATGGCTACACCTTC. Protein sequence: CASSQGAPEANYGYTF.

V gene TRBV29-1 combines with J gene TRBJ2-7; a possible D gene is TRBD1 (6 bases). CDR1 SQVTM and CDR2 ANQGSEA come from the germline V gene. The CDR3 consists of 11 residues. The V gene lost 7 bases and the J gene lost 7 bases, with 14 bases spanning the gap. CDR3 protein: CSAITGLEQYF. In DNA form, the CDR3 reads TGCAGCGCTATTACAGGGCTTGAGCAGTACTTC.

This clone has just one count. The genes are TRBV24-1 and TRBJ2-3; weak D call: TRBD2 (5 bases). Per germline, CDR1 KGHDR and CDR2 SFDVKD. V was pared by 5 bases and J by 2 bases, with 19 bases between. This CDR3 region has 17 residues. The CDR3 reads CATSVRQARGITDTQYF. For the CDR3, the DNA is TGTGCCACCAGTGTTCGGCAGGCGAGAGGGATCACAGATACGCAGTATTTT.

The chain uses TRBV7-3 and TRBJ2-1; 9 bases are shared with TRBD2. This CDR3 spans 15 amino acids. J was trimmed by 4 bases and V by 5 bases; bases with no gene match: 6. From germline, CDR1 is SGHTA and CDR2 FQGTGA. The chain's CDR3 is CASSPNSGGYNEQFF. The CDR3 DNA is TGTGCCAGCAGCCCCAATAGCGGGGGATACAATGAGCAGTTCTTC.

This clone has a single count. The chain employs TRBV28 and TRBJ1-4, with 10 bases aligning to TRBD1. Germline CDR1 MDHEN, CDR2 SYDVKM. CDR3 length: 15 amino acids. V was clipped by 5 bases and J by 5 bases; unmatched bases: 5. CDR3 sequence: CASSPGGQGNEKLFF. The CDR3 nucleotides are TGTGCCAGCAGTCCGGGGGGACAGGGGAATGAAAAACTGTTTTTT.

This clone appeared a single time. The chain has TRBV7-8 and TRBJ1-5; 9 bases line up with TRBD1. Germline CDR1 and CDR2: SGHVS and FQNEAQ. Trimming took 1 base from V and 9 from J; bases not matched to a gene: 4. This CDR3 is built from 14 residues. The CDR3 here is CASSLVTGGGPQHF. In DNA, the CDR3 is TGTGCCAGCAGCTTAGTTACAGGGGGCGGGCCCCAGCATTTT.

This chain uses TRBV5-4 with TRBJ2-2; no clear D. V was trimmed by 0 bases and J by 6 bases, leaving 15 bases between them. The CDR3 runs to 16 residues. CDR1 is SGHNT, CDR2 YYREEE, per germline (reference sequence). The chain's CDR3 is CASSLDSLAIPGELFF. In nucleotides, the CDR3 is TGTGCCAGCAGCTTGGATAGCTTGGCTATCCCCGGGGAGCTGTTTTTT.

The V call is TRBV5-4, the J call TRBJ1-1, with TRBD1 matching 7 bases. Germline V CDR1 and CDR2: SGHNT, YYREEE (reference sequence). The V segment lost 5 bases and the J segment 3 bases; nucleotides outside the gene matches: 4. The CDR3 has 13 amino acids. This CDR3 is CASRPTGDTEAFF. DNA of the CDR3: TGTGCCAGCAGGCCCACAGGGGACACTGAAGCTTTCTTT.

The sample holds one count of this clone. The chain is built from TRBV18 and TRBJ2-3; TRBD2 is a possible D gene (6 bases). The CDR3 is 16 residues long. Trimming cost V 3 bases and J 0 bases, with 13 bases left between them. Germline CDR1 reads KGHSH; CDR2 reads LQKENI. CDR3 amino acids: CASSPLLAGSTDTQYF. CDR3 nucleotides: TGTGCCAGCTCACCTCTTTTGGCGGGAAGCACAGATACGCAGTATTTT.

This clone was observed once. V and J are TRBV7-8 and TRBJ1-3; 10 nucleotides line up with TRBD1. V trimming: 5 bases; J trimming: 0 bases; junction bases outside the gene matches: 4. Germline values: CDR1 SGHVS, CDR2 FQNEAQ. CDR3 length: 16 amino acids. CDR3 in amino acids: CASSSRDRGSGNTIYF. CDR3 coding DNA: TGTGCCAGCAGCAGCCGGGACAGGGGCTCTGGAAACACCATATATTTT.